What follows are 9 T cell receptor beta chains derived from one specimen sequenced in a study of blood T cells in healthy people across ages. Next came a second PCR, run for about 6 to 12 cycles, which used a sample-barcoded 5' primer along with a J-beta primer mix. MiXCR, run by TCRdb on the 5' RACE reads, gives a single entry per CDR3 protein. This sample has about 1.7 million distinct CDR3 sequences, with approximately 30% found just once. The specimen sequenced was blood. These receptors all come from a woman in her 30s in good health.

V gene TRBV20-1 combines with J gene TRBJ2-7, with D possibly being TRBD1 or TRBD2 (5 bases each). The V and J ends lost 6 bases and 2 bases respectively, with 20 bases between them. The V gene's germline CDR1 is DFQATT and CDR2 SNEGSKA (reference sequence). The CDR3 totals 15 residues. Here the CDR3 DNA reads TGCAGTGCCACACAAGTGGGAGACAGAACCTACGAGCAGTACTTC. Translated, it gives CSATQVGDRTYEQYF.

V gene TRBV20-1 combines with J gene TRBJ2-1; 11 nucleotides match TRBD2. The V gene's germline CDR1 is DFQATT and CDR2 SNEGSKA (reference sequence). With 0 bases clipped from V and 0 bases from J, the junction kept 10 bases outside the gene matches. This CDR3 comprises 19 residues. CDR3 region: CSARDHRLAGLSSYNEQFF. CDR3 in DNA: TGCAGTGCTAGAGATCACAGACTAGCGGGGTTGAGCTCCTACAATGAGCAGTTCTTC.

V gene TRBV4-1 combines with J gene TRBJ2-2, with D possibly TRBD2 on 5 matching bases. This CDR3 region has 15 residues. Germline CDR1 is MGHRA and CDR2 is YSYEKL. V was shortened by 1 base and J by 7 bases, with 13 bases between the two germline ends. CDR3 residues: CASSQVAGKGGELFF. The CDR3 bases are TGCGCCAGCAGCCAAGTGGCGGGCAAAGGCGGGGAGCTGTTTTTT.

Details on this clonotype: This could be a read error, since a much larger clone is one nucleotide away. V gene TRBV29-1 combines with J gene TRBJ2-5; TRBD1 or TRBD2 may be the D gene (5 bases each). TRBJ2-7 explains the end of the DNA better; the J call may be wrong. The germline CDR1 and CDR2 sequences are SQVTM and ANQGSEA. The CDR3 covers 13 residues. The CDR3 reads CNVNFGTQSEQYF. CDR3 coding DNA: TGCAACGTGAACTTCGGGACCCAAAGCGAGCAGTACTTC.

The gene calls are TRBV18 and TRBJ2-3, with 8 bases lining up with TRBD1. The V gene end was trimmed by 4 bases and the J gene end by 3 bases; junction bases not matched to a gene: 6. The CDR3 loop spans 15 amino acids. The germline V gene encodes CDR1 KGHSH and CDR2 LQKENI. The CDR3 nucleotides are TGTGCCAGCTCACACCGACAGGGGACGACAGATACGCAGTATTTT. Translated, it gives CASSHRQGTTDTQYF. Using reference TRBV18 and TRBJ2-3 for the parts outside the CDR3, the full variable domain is NAGVMQNPRHLVRRRGQEARLRCSPMKGHSHVYWYRQLPEEGLKFMVYLQKENIIDESGMPKERFSAEFPKEGPSILRIQQVVRGDSAAYFCASSHRQGTTDTQYFGPGTRLTVL.

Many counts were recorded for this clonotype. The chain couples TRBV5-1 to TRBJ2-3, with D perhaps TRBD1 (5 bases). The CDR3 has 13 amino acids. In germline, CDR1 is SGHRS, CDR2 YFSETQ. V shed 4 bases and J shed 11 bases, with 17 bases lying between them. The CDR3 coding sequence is TGCGCCAGCAGCCCCGTACCGGACACCATGCAGTATTTT. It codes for CASSPVPDTMQYF. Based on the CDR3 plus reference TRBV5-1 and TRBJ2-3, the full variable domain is KAGVTQTPRYLIKTRGQQVTLSCSPISGHRSVSWYQQTPGQGLQFLFEYFSETQRNKGNFPGRFSGRQFSNSRSEMNVSTLELGDSALYLCASSPVPDTMQYFGPGTRLTVL.

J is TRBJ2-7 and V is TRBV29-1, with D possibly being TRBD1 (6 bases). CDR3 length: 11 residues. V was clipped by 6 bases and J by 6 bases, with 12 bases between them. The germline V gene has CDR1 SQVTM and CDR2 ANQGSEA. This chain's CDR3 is CSVQGAAEQYF. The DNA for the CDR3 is TGCAGCGTACAGGGAGCGGCCGAGCAGTACTTC.

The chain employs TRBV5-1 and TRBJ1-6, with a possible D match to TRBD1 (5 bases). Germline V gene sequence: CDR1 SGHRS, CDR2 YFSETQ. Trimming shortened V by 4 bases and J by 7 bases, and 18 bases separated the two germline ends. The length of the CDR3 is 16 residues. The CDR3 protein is CASSQWDSRGNSPLHF. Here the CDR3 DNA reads TGCGCCAGCAGCCAATGGGACTCCCGGGGAAATTCACCCCTCCACTTT.

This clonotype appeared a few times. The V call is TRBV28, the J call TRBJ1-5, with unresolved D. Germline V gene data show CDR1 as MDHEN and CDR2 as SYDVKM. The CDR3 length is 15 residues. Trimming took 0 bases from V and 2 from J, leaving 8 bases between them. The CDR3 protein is CASSLWDGGNQPQHF. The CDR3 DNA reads TGTGCCAGCAGTTTATGGGACGGGGGCAATCAGCCCCAGCATTTT.